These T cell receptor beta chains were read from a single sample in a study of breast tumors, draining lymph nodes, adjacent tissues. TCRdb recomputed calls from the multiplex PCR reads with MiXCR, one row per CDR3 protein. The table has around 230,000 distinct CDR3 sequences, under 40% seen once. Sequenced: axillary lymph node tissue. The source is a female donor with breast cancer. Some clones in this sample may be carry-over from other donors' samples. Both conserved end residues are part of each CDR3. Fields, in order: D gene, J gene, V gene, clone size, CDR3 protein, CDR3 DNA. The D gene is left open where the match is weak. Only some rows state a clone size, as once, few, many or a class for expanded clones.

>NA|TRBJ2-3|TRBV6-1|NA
CASSEPREFADTQYF
TGTGCCAGCAGTGAACCTCGGGAGTTTGCAGATACGCAGTATTTT
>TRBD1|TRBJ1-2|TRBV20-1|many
CSAPHEGAKGYTF
TGCAGTGCTCCCCACGAGGGGGCGAAGGGCTACACCTTC
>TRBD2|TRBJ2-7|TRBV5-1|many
CASSLRGGTYEQYF
TGCGCCAGCAGCTTGCGGGGGGGCACCTACGAGCAGTACTTC
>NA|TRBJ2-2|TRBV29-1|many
CSVRNTGELFF
TGCAGCGTGAGGAACACCGGGGAGCTGTTTTTT
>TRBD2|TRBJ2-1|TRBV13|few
CASSPRGSRYNEQFF
TGTGCCAGCAGCCCGCGCGGGAGCCGCTACAATGAGCAGTTCTTC
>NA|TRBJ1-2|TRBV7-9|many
CASSFFSSDGYTF
TGTGCCAGCAGCTTTTTCAGTTCGGATGGCTACACCTTC
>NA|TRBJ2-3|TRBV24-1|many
CATSVQGEGNTQYF
TGTGCCACCAGTGTACAGGGGGAGGGAAATACGCAGTATTTT
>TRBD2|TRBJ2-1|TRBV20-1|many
CSAREGSGAYNEQFF
TGCAGTGCTAGAGAGGGTAGCGGGGCTTACAATGAGCAGTTCTTC
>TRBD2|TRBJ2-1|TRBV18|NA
CASSPTGTSGPNEQFF
TGTGCCAGCTCGCCTACCGGGACTAGCGGACCCAATGAGCAGTTCTTC
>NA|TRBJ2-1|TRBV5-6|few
CASSLARFSYNEQFF
TGTGCCAGCAGCTTGGCGAGGTTCTCCTACAATGAGCAGTTCTTC
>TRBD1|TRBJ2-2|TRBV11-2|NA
CASSFLTGAGTGELFF
TGTGCCAGCAGCTTCTTGACAGGGGCTGGCACCGGGGAGCTGTTTTTT
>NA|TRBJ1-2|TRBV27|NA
CASSLYEGVGYGYTF
TGTGCCAGCAGTTTATACGAGGGGGTGGGCTATGGCTACACCTTC
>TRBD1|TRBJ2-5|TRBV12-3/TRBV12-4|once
CASRRTGGRETQYF
TGTGCCAGCAGACGGACAGGGGGTCGGGAGACCCAGTACTTC
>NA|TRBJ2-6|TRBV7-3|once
CASSFGGSSGANVLTF
TGTGCCAGCAGCTTTGGGGGTAGCTCTGGGGCCAACGTCCTGACTTTC
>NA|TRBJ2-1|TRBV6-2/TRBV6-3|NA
CASSHGTPDYNEQFF
TGTGCCAGCAGTCACGGGACTCCGGACTACAATGAGCAGTTCTTC
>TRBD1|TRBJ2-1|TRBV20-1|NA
CSAHTGQGGEQFF
TGCAGTGCTCATACGGGACAGGGAGGTGAGCAGTTCTTC
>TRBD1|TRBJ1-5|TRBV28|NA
CASTRQGNDQPQHF
TGTGCCAGCACCAGACAGGGGAACGACCAGCCCCAGCATTTT
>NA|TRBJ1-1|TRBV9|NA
CASSVGGTFMNTEAFF
TGTGCCAGCAGCGTGGGGGGAACTTTCATGAACACTGAAGCTTTCTTT
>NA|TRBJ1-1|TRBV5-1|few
CASSGGQATEAFF
TGCGCCAGCAGTGGAGGGCAGGCAACTGAAGCTTTCTTT
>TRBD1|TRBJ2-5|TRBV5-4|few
CASSLGDRGQETQYF
TGTGCCAGCAGCTTGGGTGACAGGGGGCAGGAGACCCAGTACTTC
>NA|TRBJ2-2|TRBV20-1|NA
CSAREKLVANGELFF
TGCAGTGCTAGAGAAAAACTAGTGGCTAACGGGGAGCTGTTTTTT
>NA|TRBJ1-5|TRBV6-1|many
CASGWVGQPQHF
TGTGCCAGCGGGTGGGTGGGGCAGCCCCAGCATTTT